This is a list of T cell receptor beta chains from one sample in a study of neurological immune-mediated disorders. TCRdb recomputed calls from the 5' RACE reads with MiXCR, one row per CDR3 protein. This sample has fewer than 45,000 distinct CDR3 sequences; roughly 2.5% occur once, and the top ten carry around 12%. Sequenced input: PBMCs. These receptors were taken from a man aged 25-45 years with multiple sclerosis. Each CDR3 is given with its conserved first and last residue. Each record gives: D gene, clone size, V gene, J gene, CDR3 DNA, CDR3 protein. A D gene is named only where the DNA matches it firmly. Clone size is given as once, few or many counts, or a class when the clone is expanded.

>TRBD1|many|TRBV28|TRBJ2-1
TGTGCCAGCAGTTTAGGGGAGACAGGGGCTAGCTTC
CASSLGETGASF
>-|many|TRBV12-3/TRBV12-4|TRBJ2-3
TGTGCCAGCAGTTTCGGATCGGGGCCCGCCCATACGCAGTATTTT
CASSFGSGPAHTQYF
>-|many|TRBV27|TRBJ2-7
TGTGCCAGCAGTTTAAGCAGTCCCTACGAGCAGTACTTC
CASSLSSPYEQYF
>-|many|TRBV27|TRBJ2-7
TGTGCCAGCAGTTTAGGGGCAGCCTACGAGCAGTACTTC
CASSLGAAYEQYF
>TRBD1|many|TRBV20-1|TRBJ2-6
TGCAGTGCTAGGGCCGGGACAGGGGCCACCTCTGGGGCCAACGTCCTGACTTTC
CSARAGTGATSGANVLTF
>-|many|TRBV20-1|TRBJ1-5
TGCAGTGCTAGTTTGAATTCAAGACAGCCCCAGCATTTT
CSASLNSRQPQHF
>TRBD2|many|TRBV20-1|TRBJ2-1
TGCAGTGCTAGAGGAGGGACTACTTCCTACAATGAGCAGTTCTTC
CSARGGTTSYNEQFF
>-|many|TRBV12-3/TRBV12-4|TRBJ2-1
TGTGCCAGCCAGGGAGGATCCAATGAGCAGTTCTTC
CASQGGSNEQFF
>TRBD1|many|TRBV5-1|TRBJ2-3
TGCGCCAGCAGCATGACAGGGTTCACAGATACGCAGTATTTT
CASSMTGFTDTQYF
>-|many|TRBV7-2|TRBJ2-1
TGTGCCAGCAGCTTAGAGGCAGCCAGGCGGATGGATGAGCAGTTCTTC
CASSLEAARRMDEQFF
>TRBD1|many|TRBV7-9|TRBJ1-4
TGTGCCAGCAGCTTTGACAGGGGAGAAAAACTGTTTTTT
CASSFDRGEKLFF
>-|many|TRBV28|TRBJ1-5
TGTGCCAGCGGAGCCGGACCCAGCTTAAGAAGGAGCAATCAGCCCCAGCATTTT
CASGAGPSLRRSNQPQHF
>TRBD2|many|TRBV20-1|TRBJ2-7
TGCAGTGCTAGGGAAGGACTAGCGGGGCCCGAGCAGTACTTC
CSAREGLAGPEQYF
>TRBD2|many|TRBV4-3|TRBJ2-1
TGCGCCAGCAGCCAAGACGTGGGTAGCGGGAGTTTTTATGAGCAGTTCTTC
CASSQDVGSGSFYEQFF